This T cell receptor beta chain stems from a study of cytomegalovirus exposure and HLA in healthy donors. The V segment lost 2 bases and the J segment 7 bases; nucleotides outside the gene matches: 5. The CDR3 loop spans 13 amino acids. CDR1 is MNHNS, CDR2 SASEGT, per germline. Primers included in the PCR were 60 Vbeta and 13 Jbeta primers. Measured with immunoSEQ multiplex PCR; TCRdb has only the in-frame clones, and not every one. The sample lists 95,000 to 110,000 clones; about 85% were seen once. Sequenced sample: PBMCs. The receptor comes from a young man in good health and CMV-seronegative. J is TRBJ2-7 and V is TRBV6-1; 7 bases fit TRBD1. CDR3 nucleotide sequence: TGTGCCAGCAGTGAATGGACAGGAGGTGAGCAGTACTTC. Encoded protein: CASSEWTGGEQYF.